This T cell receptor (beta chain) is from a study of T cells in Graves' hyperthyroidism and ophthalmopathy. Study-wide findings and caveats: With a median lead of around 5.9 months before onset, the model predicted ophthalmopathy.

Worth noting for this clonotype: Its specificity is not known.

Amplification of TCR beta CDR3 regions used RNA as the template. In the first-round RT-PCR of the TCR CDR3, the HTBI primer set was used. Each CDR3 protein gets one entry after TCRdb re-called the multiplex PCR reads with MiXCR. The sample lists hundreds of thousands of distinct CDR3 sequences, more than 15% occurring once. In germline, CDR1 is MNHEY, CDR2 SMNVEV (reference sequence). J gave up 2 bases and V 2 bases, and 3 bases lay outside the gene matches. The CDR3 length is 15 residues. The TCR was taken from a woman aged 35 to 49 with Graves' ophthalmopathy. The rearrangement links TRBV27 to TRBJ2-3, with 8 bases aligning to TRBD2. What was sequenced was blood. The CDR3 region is CASSLPGGATDTQYF. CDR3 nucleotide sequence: TGTGCCAGCAGTTTACCGGGGGGGGCCACAGATACGCAGTATTTT.